Presented here are 24 T cell receptor beta chains from one specimen sequenced in a study of blood T cell repertoires in COVID-19. Assay used: immunoSEQ multiplex PCR; TCRdb lists only in-frame clones, some missing. The data contain 250,000 to 300,000 clones, around nine tenths of them seen just once; the ten biggest clones take up more than 9.5%. The sequenced material came from peripheral blood. The receptors were gathered from a young woman with COVID-19, enrolled during active disease.

V gene TRBV6-5 combines with J gene TRBJ1-5; 10 bases agree with TRBD1. Trimming removed 0 bases from V and 7 bases from J; junction bases left unmatched: 6. The CDR3 is made up of 16 amino acids. Germline V gene lookup returns CDR1 MNHEY and CDR2 SVGAGI. CDR3 in amino acids: CASSYSGQGFGQPQHF. The CDR3 DNA is TGTGCCAGCAGTTACTCGGGACAGGGGTTCGGGCAGCCCCAGCATTTT.

The chain carries TRBV7-8 and TRBJ1-1, with 11 bases aligning to TRBD1. CDR1 and CDR2 from the germline V gene are SGHVS and FQNEAQ. J gave up 11 bases and V 5 bases, and 4 bases lay outside the gene matches. CDR3 size: 12 residues. CDR3 nucleotides: TGTGCCAGCAGCGGACAGGGGGCGTGGGCTTTCTTT. Encoded protein: CASSGQGAWAFF.

The rearrangement uses TRBV4-2 and TRBJ2-2; 9 positions match TRBD2. This CDR3 has 15 residues. CDR1 is LGHNA and CDR2 is YNFKEQ in the germline V gene. J lost 6 bases, V lost 4 bases, and 6 bases had no gene match. The CDR3 reads CASSLGLAGPGELFF. The CDR3 DNA reads as TGTGCCAGCAGCCTAGGCCTAGCGGGGCCCGGGGAGCTGTTTTTT.

The CDR3 loop is CASSRTANYGYTF. In DNA form, the CDR3 reads TGTGCCAGCAGTCGGACAGCTAACTATGGCTACACCTTC. V is TRBV2 and J is TRBJ1-2; TRBD1 might be the D (6 bases). Trimming took 5 bases from V and 0 from J, leaving 7 bases between them. Germline V gives CDR1 SNHLY, CDR2 FYNNEI. The CDR3 consists of 13 residues.

This rearrangement joins TRBV6-5 to TRBJ1-5; TRBD1 matches at 7 bases. Germline values: CDR1 MNHEY, CDR2 SVGAGI. The V gene end was trimmed by 6 bases and the J gene end by 4 bases; junction bases not matched to a gene: 9. This CDR3 has 15 amino acids. The CDR3 bases are TGTGCCAGCAGCCGCGCGACAGGGTTTAATCAGCCCCAGCATTTT. This gives the protein CASSRATGFNQPQHF.

The rearrangement joins TRBV27 to TRBJ1-1, with a weak D call TRBD1 (5 bases). Germline lookup yields CDR1 MNHEY and CDR2 SMNVEV (reference sequence). V shed 5 bases and J shed 1 base, with 8 bases lying between them. There are 13 residues in the CDR3. The CDR3 protein is CASSPGWNTEAFF. The CDR3 coding sequence is TGTGCCAGCAGTCCAGGGTGGAACACTGAAGCTTTCTTT.

V usage is TRBV7-9 and J usage is TRBJ1-1; D ambiguous. Trimming cost V 1 base and J 8 bases, with 20 bases left between them. The CDR3 extends over 16 amino acids. CDR1 and CDR2 from the germline V gene are SEHNR and FQNEAQ (reference sequence). The CDR3 here is CASSLDGITGGEEAFF. For the CDR3, the DNA is TGTGCCAGCAGCTTAGATGGTATAACCGGTGGAGAGGAAGCTTTCTTT.

The chain carries TRBV28 and TRBJ2-1; 7 positions agree with TRBD1. Trimming removed 2 bases from V and 6 bases from J; junction bases left unmatched: 1. CDR1 MDHEN and CDR2 SYDVKM come from the germline V gene. The CDR3 extends over 13 amino acids. The CDR3 here is CASSLAGGNEQFF. Here the CDR3 DNA reads TGTGCCAGCAGTTTAGCAGGGGGCAATGAGCAGTTCTTC.

The J gene is TRBJ1-6, the V gene TRBV6-6; D perhaps matches TRBD1 (5 bases). CDR3 size: 16 residues. The V gene's germline CDR1 is MNHNY and CDR2 SVGAGI (reference sequence). V was pared by 10 bases and J by 0 bases, with 16 bases between. CDR3 nucleotide sequence: TGTGCCACTAGGGCGGGGGATCGCTCCTATAATTCACCCCTCCACTTT. Protein: CATRAGDRSYNSPLHF.

The J gene is TRBJ1-5, the V gene TRBV6-2 or TRBV6-3; D may be TRBD1 (5 bases). Trimming left V 5 bases short and J 7 bases short, with 9 bases between. The CDR3 runs 12 residues. Germline V CDR1 and CDR2: MNHEY, SVGEGT. The CDR3 sequence: CASSDRVQPQHF. Here the CDR3 DNA reads TGTGCCAGCAGTGACAGAGTCCAGCCCCAGCATTTT.

V is TRBV5-5 and J is TRBJ1-4; D is uncertain. Trimming removed 4 bases from V and 4 bases from J, with 5 bases in between. The length of the CDR3 is 12 residues. The germline V gene has CDR1 SGHKS and CDR2 YYEKEE (reference sequence). The DNA for the CDR3 is TGTGCCAGCAGCCTGAGTAATGAAAAACTGTTTTTT. It translates to CASSLSNEKLFF.

The chain uses TRBV10-1 and TRBJ1-2; D not certain. CDR3 length: 9 residues. Germline CDR1 reads WNHNN; CDR2 reads SYGVQD (reference sequence). CDR3 amino acids: CGMMRGYTF. The DNA for the CDR3 is TGCGGGATGATGAGGGGCTACACCTTC.

V is TRBV13 and J is TRBJ1-1; D gene uncertain. V lost 2 bases and J lost 10, with 11 bases in between. The CDR3 extends over 12 amino acids. Germline values: CDR1 PRHDT, CDR2 FYEKMQ (reference sequence). The CDR3 here is CASSLQERVAFF. The DNA for the CDR3 is TGTGCCAGCAGCTTACAGGAGCGGGTAGCTTTCTTT.

The chain is built from TRBV7-9 and TRBJ1-5; the match to TRBD1 covers 9 bases. The trim removed 3 bases at V and 4 bases at J, leaving 1 base unmatched. Germline loops: CDR1 SEHNR, CDR2 FQNEAQ (reference sequence). This CDR3 has 14 residues. In DNA form, the CDR3 reads TGTGCCAGCAGCTTCGGGACAGGGAATCAGCCCCAGCATTTT. It translates to CASSFGTGNQPQHF.

The CDR3 DNA reads as TGTGCCAGCAGTCAAACAGGCTCTGGAAACACCATATATTTT. Translation: CASSQTGSGNTIYF. The chain combines TRBV7-2 with TRBJ1-3; D perhaps matches TRBD1 (5 bases). This CDR3 has 14 amino acids. Looked up from germline, CDR1 is SGHTA and CDR2 is FQGNSA. V lost 6 bases and J 0 bases, leaving 9 bases between the germline ends.

Here the CDR3 reads CASSSILDFEINSPLHF. Written as DNA, the CDR3 is TGCGCCAGCAGCTCGATACTGGACTTTGAGATTAATTCACCCCTCCACTTT. The chain is built from TRBV5-1 and TRBJ1-6; D not certain. The CDR3 runs to 17 residues. Germline V CDR1 and CDR2: SGHRS, YFSETQ. V was shortened by 3 bases and J by 6 bases, with 19 bases between the two germline ends. Full variable domain (remainder filled in from reference TRBV5-1 and TRBJ1-6): KAGVTQTPRYLIKTRGQQVTLSCSPISGHRSVSWYQQTPGQGLQFLFEYFSETQRNKGNFPGRFSGRQFSNSRSEMNVSTLELGDSALYLCASSSILDFEINSPLHFGNGTRLTVT.

This chain connects TRBV4-1 to TRBJ1-1; the match to TRBD1 covers 11 bases. The trim removed 4 bases at V and 5 bases at J, leaving 9 bases unmatched. The CDR3 runs to 16 residues. Looked up from germline, CDR1 is MGHRA and CDR2 is YSYEKL. CDR3 sequence reads: CASSRGDRGIGTEAFF. DNA of the CDR3: TGCGCCAGCAGCCGCGGGGACAGGGGGATTGGGACTGAAGCTTTCTTT.

The rearrangement links TRBV6-5 to TRBJ1-5; no reliable D call. Germline CDR1 is MNHEY and CDR2 is SVGAGI. Deletions cut 0 bases from V and 3 bases from J, with 9 bases between. The CDR3 length is 15 residues. The DNA of the CDR3 is TGTGCCAGCAGTTACTCCCAGGATTACAATCAGCCCCAGCATTTT. This sequence encodes CASSYSQDYNQPQHF.

The chain is built from TRBV6-2 or TRBV6-3 and TRBJ2-7; D gene ambiguous. Between the trimmed V and J ends, which lost 2 bases and 0 bases, there was a span of 5 bases. The CDR3 runs to 13 residues. CDR1 and CDR2 from the germline V gene are MNHEY and SVGEGT. This CDR3 reads CASSYISSYEQYF. The CDR3 nucleotides are TGTGCCAGCAGTTACATTAGCTCCTACGAGCAGTACTTC.

The chain combines TRBV7-9 with TRBJ1-6; D remains ambiguous. V shed 5 bases and J shed 6 bases, with 17 bases lying between them. Germline values: CDR1 SEHNR, CDR2 FQNEAQ (reference sequence). The CDR3 totals 16 residues. The CDR3 is CASSHITQFLNSPLHF. CDR3 DNA sequence: TGTGCCAGCAGCCACATTACACAGTTTCTTAATTCACCCCTCCACTTT.

This clone was found a few times. The chain is built from TRBV5-1 and TRBJ2-3, with TRBD1 as a possible D gene (5 bases). Germline CDR1 is SGHRS and CDR2 is YFSETQ. CDR3 length: 14 residues. The V end was cut by 7 bases, the J end by 1 base, with 13 bases between. The DNA of the CDR3 is TGCGCCAGCGCAGAAGGGGATCGCACAGATACGCAGTATTTT. This encodes CASAEGDRTDTQYF.

This chain links TRBV30 with TRBJ2-6; D might be TRBD2 (6 bases). The CDR3 is 15 residues long. Germline loops: CDR1 GTSNPN, CDR2 SVGIG (reference sequence). Trimming took off 4 bases at V and 4 bases at J, with 14 bases between the two ends. CDR3 DNA sequence: TGTGCCTGGACCCCCCGGGGGTTCGGGGCCAACGTCCTGACTTTC. Its translation is CAWTPRGFGANVLTF.

This chain connects TRBV6-5 to TRBJ2-2; 8 nucleotides agree with TRBD1. Germline values: CDR1 MNHEY, CDR2 SVGAGI. V shed 5 bases, J shed 5 bases, and the junction held 4 bases outside the gene matches. The CDR3 runs to 14 residues. The CDR3 sequence: CASSRQGRTGELFF. DNA for the CDR3: TGTGCCAGCAGTAGACAGGGGCGGACCGGGGAGCTGTTTTTT.

J is TRBJ2-5 and V is TRBV2, with TRBD1 matching 7 bases. Per germline, CDR1 SNHLY and CDR2 FYNNEI. V dropped 10 bases and J dropped 1; count of bases not matched to a gene: 9. The CDR3 is 14 residues long. The CDR3 nucleotides read TGTGCCACCCTGAGACAGGGCCTCCAAGAGACCCAGTACTTC. Protein: CATLRQGLQETQYF.